This passage covers 22 T cell receptor beta chains from one sample sequenced in a study of cytomegalovirus exposure and HLA in healthy donors. The PCR made use of 60 Vbeta and 13 Jbeta primers. The repertoire was sequenced with immunoSEQ multiplex PCR; TCRdb's copy has only in-frame clones and lacks some. The sample yields fewer than 200,000 clones, over 65% seen once. The material sequenced was PBMCs. The receptor set was obtained from a woman between 40 and 50 years old in good health and CMV-seropositive.

The chain combines TRBV4-1 with TRBJ2-3; perhaps TRBD2 as D (6 bases). Trimming took 4 bases from V and 9 from J, leaving 20 bases between them. In germline, CDR1 is MGHRA, CDR2 YSYEKL. The CDR3 length is 15 residues. The CDR3 DNA follows: TGCGCCAGCAGCCCCCTGCGGGGAGCGAGGCGGACGCAGTATTTT. This codes for CASSPLRGARRTQYF.

CDR3 in DNA: TGTGCCAGCAGCATTGAGGGGGACGGCCGGGAAAAACTGTTTTTT. It translates to CASSIEGDGREKLFF. This sequence joins TRBV28 and TRBJ1-4; D perhaps matches TRBD1 (6 bases). The CDR3 totals 15 residues. The V gene's germline CDR1 is MDHEN and CDR2 SYDVKM. Deletions cut 6 bases from V and 8 bases from J, with 19 bases between.

Remarks on this clone: At one end, the junction sequence differs from germline, possibly due to a read error. This chain uses TRBV4-3 with TRBJ1-2; 8 bases agree with TRBD1. The CDR3 contains 13 residues. Germline V gives CDR1 LGHNA, CDR2 YSLEER. In DNA form, the CDR3 reads TGCGCCAGCAGCCCAGGGGGCGACGGTGGCTACCCCTTC. It specifies CASSPGGDGGYPF.

The V call is TRBV9, the J call TRBJ1-2; 7 bases map to TRBD1. Unmatched junction bases numbered 6, after V lost 0 bases and J lost 4 bases. In germline, CDR1 is SGDLS, CDR2 YYNGEE. The CDR3 extends over 15 amino acids. Written as DNA, the CDR3 is TGTGCCAGCAGCGTAGGTTATGAGGGGGCCTATGGCTACACCTTC. Its translation: CASSVGYEGAYGYTF.

This sequence joins TRBV7-2 and TRBJ2-3; D is unresolved. Trimming shortened V by 2 bases and J by 4 bases, and 13 bases separated the two germline ends. The length of the CDR3 is 15 residues. The germline CDR1 and CDR2 sequences are SGHTA and FQGNSA. CDR3 in amino acids: CASSLSQAQADTQYF. DNA for the CDR3: TGTGCCAGCAGCTTAAGCCAGGCACAAGCAGATACGCAGTATTTT.

Concerning this clone: One end of the junction varies from germline; a read error may be responsible. The chain employs TRBV5-6 and TRBJ2-7, with 7 bases that match TRBD1. CDR1 is SGHDT, CDR2 YYEEEE, per germline. This CDR3 has 13 amino acids. CDR3 coding DNA: TGTGCCAGCAGCTTGGGGATGCCCGGGACAGCCGATTTC. Amino acids: CASSLGMPGTADF.

This chain's CDR3 is CASSTGYGYTF. The CDR3 DNA follows: TGTGCCAGTAGCACAGGGTATGGCTACACCTTC. The chain is built from TRBV19 and TRBJ1-2; a possible D gene is TRBD1 (6 bases). Germline assignment: CDR1 LNHDA and CDR2 SQIVND (reference sequence). CDR3 length: 11 residues. The V and J ends lost 6 bases and 5 bases respectively, with 7 bases between them.

This clone was counted only a few times. The chain is built from TRBV7-9 and TRBJ2-7; D is possibly TRBD1 (6 bases). The length of the CDR3 is 13 residues. Trimming left V 4 bases short and J 3 bases short, with 10 bases between. In germline, CDR1 is SEHNR, CDR2 FQNEAQ (reference sequence). CDR3 loop: CASSSGVLYEQYF. CDR3 coding DNA: TGTGCCAGCAGCTCAGGGGTGCTCTACGAGCAGTACTTC.

V gene TRBV6-5 combines with J gene TRBJ1-1, with TRBD1 matching 9 bases. This CDR3 comprises 14 residues. J gave up 6 bases and V 6 bases, and 8 bases lay outside the gene matches. Germline V CDR1 and CDR2: MNHEY, SVGAGI. The DNA for the CDR3 is TGTGCCAGCAGGACCGGGACAGGGCTCGCTGAAGCTTTCTTT. This gives the protein CASRTGTGLAEAFF.

The chain carries TRBV19 and TRBJ1-2; D uncertain. The germline V gene encodes CDR1 LNHDA and CDR2 SQIVND (reference sequence). CDR3 size: 14 residues. V dropped 5 bases and J dropped 5 bases, with 15 bases sitting between them. In DNA form, the CDR3 reads TGTGCCAGTAGTCCTGAGATGGGGAGGTATGGCTACACCTTC. Protein sequence: CASSPEMGRYGYTF.

The CDR3 protein is CASQLDLTDTQYF. Written as DNA, the CDR3 is TGTGCCAGCCAACTAGACCTCACAGATACGCAGTATTTT. The chain is built from TRBV2 and TRBJ2-3, with a possible D match to TRBD2 (5 bases). Germline CDR1 SNHLY, CDR2 FYNNEI. The V and J ends lost 8 bases and 2 bases respectively, with 11 bases between them. The CDR3 runs 13 residues.

This clone was observed a handful of times. V and J are TRBV6-4 and TRBJ2-1; 9 bases line up with TRBD1. With V trimmed by 0 bases and J by 8 bases, 5 bases remained unmatched. CDR3 length: 15 residues. CDR1 is MRHNA, CDR2 SNTAGT, per germline. CDR3: CASSDSGQGPDEQFF. The CDR3 nucleotides are TGTGCCAGCAGTGACTCAGGACAGGGGCCTGATGAGCAGTTCTTC.

The rearrangement uses TRBV9 and TRBJ2-5, with D possibly matching TRBD2 (5 bases). Germline V CDR1 and CDR2: SGDLS, YYNGEE. V shed 1 base and J shed 0 bases, with 19 bases lying between them. The CDR3 covers 18 residues. This chain's CDR3 is CASSVSTRGLADQETQYF. The CDR3 region has the DNA TGTGCCAGCAGCGTATCCACGAGAGGGCTAGCAGACCAAGAGACCCAGTACTTC.

Note on this clone: An end of the junction does not agree with germline; a read error may underlie this. V and J are TRBV5-6 and TRBJ1-1; D remains unclear. Germline loops: CDR1 SGHDT, CDR2 YYEEEE. The CDR3 extends over 11 amino acids. The CDR3 coding sequence is TGTGCCAGCAGCTTGAACAGTGAAGCTTTCTTT. Amino acids: CASSLNSEAFF.

Concerning this clone itself: Other DNA sequences from this sample encode an identical CDR3 as well. The genes are TRBV7-2 and TRBJ2-2; D unclear. The V gene's germline CDR1 is SGHTA and CDR2 FQGNSA. This CDR3 contains 13 residues. V was trimmed by 5 bases and J by 7 bases, leaving 11 bases between them. The CDR3 loop reads CASSPVRSGELFF. CDR3 sequence (DNA): TGTGCCAGCAGCCCGGTGCGAAGCGGGGAGCTGTTTTTT.

The chain couples TRBV6-1 to TRBJ2-1, with a tentative D call TRBD2 (5 bases). The germline V and J ends were trimmed by 1 base and 0 bases, with 7 bases remaining between them. CDR3 length: 15 residues. CDR1 and CDR2 (germline): MNHNS, SASEGT. The CDR3 here is CASSEVGLSYNEQFF. CDR3 coding DNA: TGTGCCAGCAGTGAAGTCGGACTCTCCTACAATGAGCAGTTCTTC.

This rearrangement joins TRBV9 to TRBJ2-2; unclear D gene. Trimming took off 1 base at V and 0 bases at J, with 7 bases between the two ends. This CDR3 comprises 15 residues. Germline V gives CDR1 SGDLS, CDR2 YYNGEE. The CDR3 DNA reads TGTGCCAGCAGCGTAAACACCGCGAACACCGGGGAGCTGTTTTTT. Translating it yields CASSVNTANTGELFF.

On this clone: Its ends do not fully match the called genes, so a read error is possible. The rearrangement links TRBV19 to TRBJ1-5; D gene uncertain. From germline, CDR1 is LNHDA and CDR2 SQIVND (reference sequence). The CDR3 loop spans 12 amino acids. The CDR3 here is CASSMPTQPQNF. CDR3 nucleotides: TGTGCCAGTAGTATGCCGACTCAGCCCCAGAATTTT. The variable domain in full, with the rest retrieved from reference TRBV19 and TRBJ1-5, is DGGITQSPKYLFRKEGQNVTLSCEQNLNHDAMYWYRQDPGQGLRLIYYSQIVNDFQKGDIAEGYSVSREKKESFPLTVTSAQKNPTAFYLCASSMPTQPQNFGDGTRLSIL.

The rearrangement joins TRBV11-3 to TRBJ2-3, with a weak D call TRBD1 (5 bases). CDR1 is SGHNT and CDR2 is YENEEA in the germline V gene. The CDR3 spans 14 residues. The ends were cut back, 2 bases at V and 5 bases at J, with 11 bases in the middle. The CDR3 DNA is TGTGCCAGCAGCTTAAGTAATCAGGGAGATACGCAGTATTTT. Translating it yields CASSLSNQGDTQYF. Full variable domain (remainder filled in from reference TRBV11-3 and TRBJ2-3): EAGVVQSPRYKIIEKKQPVAFWCNPISGHNTLYWYLQNLGQGPELLIRYENEEAVDDSQLPKDRFSAERLKGVDSTLKIQPAELGDSAVYLCASSLSNQGDTQYFGPGTRLTVL.

This clone was counted a few times. Other DNA sequences in the sample encode the same CDR3. This chain links TRBV6-4 with TRBJ1-1; the D gene is possibly TRBD1 (5 bases). Trimming removed 3 bases from V and 2 bases from J, with 7 bases in between. There are 13 residues in the CDR3. The germline V gene has CDR1 MRHNA and CDR2 SNTAGT. CDR3 bases: TGTGCCAGCAGTGAGCAGGGAAACACTGAAGCTTTCTTT. Translated, it gives CASSEQGNTEAFF.

The chain uses TRBV10-2 and TRBJ2-7; 7 bases map to TRBD1. This CDR3 is 13 amino acids long. V lost 7 bases and J lost 2; bases outside the gene matches: 5. Looked up from germline, CDR1 is WSHSY and CDR2 is SAAADI. The CDR3 nucleotides are TGCGCCAGCAAGGACAGGCCAGCCTACGAGCAGTACTTC. The encoded protein is CASKDRPAYEQYF.

This sequence joins TRBV29-1 and TRBJ1-1, with 7 bases fitting TRBD1. The germline V gene has CDR1 SQVTM and CDR2 ANQGSEA. Unmatched junction bases numbered 7, after V lost 6 bases and J lost 3 bases. CDR3 length: 13 residues. CDR3 nucleotides: TGCAGCGTGGGGACTCAGGGGGACACTGAAGCTTTCTTT. Its protein is CSVGTQGDTEAFF.